This T cell receptor (beta chain) was recorded in a study of cytomegalovirus exposure and HLA in healthy donors. Details on this clone: Its antigen remains unknown.

The table came from immunoSEQ multiplex PCR; TCRdb's copy has only in-frame clones and leaves some out. The sample contains about 250,000 clones, more than 75% of which appear only once. The CDR3 sequence is 13 residues long. Trimming shortened V by 2 bases and J by 8 bases, and 13 bases separated the two germline ends. The germline V gene encodes CDR1 SGHRS and CDR2 YFSETQ. Study-wide results and caveats: Clusters of TCRs from the first cohort tended to co-occur in the 100 to 150 validation repertoires (as a later analysis found). Rare sequences made up most TCRs, while some public TCRs were found in many donors. TCR beta chains numbering about 160 were designated cytomegalovirus-associated.

The rearrangement joins TRBV5-1 to TRBJ1-2; a possible D gene is TRBD1 (6 bases). This TCR was recovered from a man aged 18 to 35 in good health and CMV-seronegative. Specimen: PBMCs. CDR3: CASSLNTGIGYTF. CDR3 bases: TGCGCCAGCAGCTTAAATACAGGGATAGGCTACACCTTC.